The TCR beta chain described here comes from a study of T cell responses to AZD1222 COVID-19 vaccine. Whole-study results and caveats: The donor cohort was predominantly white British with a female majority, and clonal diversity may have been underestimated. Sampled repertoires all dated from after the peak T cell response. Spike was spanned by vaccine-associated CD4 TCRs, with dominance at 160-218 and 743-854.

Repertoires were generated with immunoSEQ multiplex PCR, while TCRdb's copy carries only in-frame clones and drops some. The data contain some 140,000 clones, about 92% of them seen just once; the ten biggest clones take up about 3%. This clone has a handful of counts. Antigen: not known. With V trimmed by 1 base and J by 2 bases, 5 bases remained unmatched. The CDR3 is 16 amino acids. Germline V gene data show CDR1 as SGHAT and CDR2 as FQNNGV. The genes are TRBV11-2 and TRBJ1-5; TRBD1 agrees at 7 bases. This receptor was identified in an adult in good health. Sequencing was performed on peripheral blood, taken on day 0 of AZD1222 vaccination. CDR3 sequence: CASSLATGSGNQPQHF. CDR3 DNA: TGTGCCAGCAGCTTAGCGACAGGGTCGGGCAATCAGCCCCAGCATTTT. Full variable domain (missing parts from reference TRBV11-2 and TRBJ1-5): EAGVAQSPRYKIIEKRQSVAFWCNPISGHATLYWYQQILGQGPKLLIQFQNNGVVDDSQLPKDRFSAERLKGVDSTLKIQPAKLEDSAVYLCASSLATGSGNQPQHFGDGTRLSIL.